Sequencing of this TCR beta chain was carried out in a study of CD8 T cells in Susac syndrome. For the study at large: Among sequenced Susac syndrome patients, over five had active disease and fewer than ten were in remission. There were Susac syndrome patients who were therapy-naive at blood draw, others on corticosteroids, and others on intravenous immunoglobulin alone.

A single count supports this clonotype. The ends lost 2 bases at V and 7 bases at J; junction bases unmatched: 3. This CDR3 is built from 15 residues. Looked up from germline, CDR1 is SGHTA and CDR2 is FQGTGA. The recently defined diagnostic criteria for definite or probable disease were met by the Susac syndrome patients. An amount of RNA that ranged from roughly 0.5 to 1 ug was reverse transcribed with random hexamers. An immunoSEQ multiplex PCR amplified TCR beta CDR3 over 54 Vbeta and 13 Jbeta. MiXCR was run by TCRdb on the immunoSEQ multiplex PCR reads, yielding one entry per CDR3 protein. This sample carries 150,000 to 200,000 distinct CDR3 sequences, roughly 94% of them seen once, and the ten largest clones take approximately 0.099%.

Input material: CD4+ T cells from PBMCs. The rearrangement joins TRBV7-3 to TRBJ1-6; 9 bases are shared with TRBD1. The sequence came from a human donor with Susac syndrome. The DNA of the CDR3 is TGTGCCAGCAGCTTATCGGGGACAGGGAATTCACCCCTCCACTTT. Translated: CASSLSGTGNSPLHF.